A selection of T cell receptor beta chains follows, all from one sample in a study of shared clonotypes between healthy human individuals. Produced via immunoSEQ multiplex PCR; TCRdb's table is partial and in-frame only. The sample carries roughly 2.4 million clones, about 94% recorded once. Sequencing used naive CD4+ T cells sorted from blood. The receptor source for this set is a man younger than 30 in good health. Both conserved end residues are part of each CDR3. A D gene is named only where the DNA matches it firmly. Clone size is given for some rows only: seen once, a few or many times, or a class if the clone is expanded.

TRBJ2-7	-	-	TRBV30	CAWSSLEGRKQYF	TGTGCCTGGAGTAGTTTAGAGGGAAGAAAGCAGTACTTC
TRBJ1-6	-	-	TRBV9	CASSVLGVGSPLHF	TGTGCCAGCAGCGTACTTGGGGTCGGGTCACCCCTCCACTTT
TRBJ2-1	once	TRBD2	TRBV6-5	CASTPGLAGWNEQFF	TGTGCCAGCACCCCCGGACTAGCGGGGTGGAATGAGCAGTTCTTC
TRBJ1-6	-	-	TRBV11-2	CASSSGVRSPLHF	TGTGCCAGCAGCTCCGGCGTTCGTTCACCCCTCCACTTT
TRBJ1-2	-	TRBD1	TRBV7-8	CASSLGQGASGYTF	TGTGCCAGCAGCTTAGGACAGGGGGCGAGTGGCTACACCTTC
TRBJ2-7	-	-	TRBV5-1	CASREAYEQYF	TGCGCCAGCCGCGAGGCCTACGAGCAGTACTTC
TRBJ2-3	-	TRBD2	TRBV5-1	CASSSGTSGRGDTQYF	TGCGCCAGCAGCTCCGGGACTAGCGGGAGGGGGGATACGCAGTATTTT
TRBJ1-5	once	TRBD1	TRBV4-1	CASSQAHRGNQPQHF	TGCGCCAGCAGCCAAGCCCACAGGGGAAATCAGCCCCAGCATTTT
TRBJ2-5	-	TRBD1	TRBV6-1	CASSTTGRETQYF	TGTGCCAGCAGTACGACAGGGCGAGAGACCCAGTACTTC
TRBJ2-7	-	-	TRBV7-2	CASSFRRDGYEQYF	TGTGCCAGCAGCTTTCGGAGGGACGGCTACGAGCAGTACTTC
TRBJ1-1	-	TRBD1	TRBV4-1	CASSQVVRGDAFF	TGCGCCAGCAGCCAAGTGGTCAGGGGGGATGCTTTCTTT
TRBJ2-1	once	TRBD2	TRBV7-6	CASSYRAGGRGEQFF	TGTGCCAGCAGCTACAGAGCGGGAGGAAGGGGTGAGCAGTTCTTC
TRBJ1-1	-	-	TRBV6-6	CASSHPQGNTEAFF	TGTGCCAGCAGTCATCCACAGGGGAACACTGAAGCTTTCTTT
TRBJ2-7	-	TRBD1	TRBV5-1	CASSYWTGQDYEQYF	TGCGCCAGCAGCTATTGGACAGGGCAGGATTATGAGCAGTACTTC